This T cell receptor (beta chain) was sequenced during a study of T cell responses to AZD1222 COVID-19 vaccine. Study results and caveats: Clonal diversity may have been underestimated, and the donors were mostly white British, with more females than males. Within unmutated variant regions lay the reported targets of nearly half of spike-specific TCRs.

With respect to this clone: Its specificity is unknown.

With 4 bases removed from V and 4 bases from J, the gap between germline ends came to 11 bases. Germline CDR1 reads SGHDN; CDR2 reads FVKESK. The CDR3 consists of 14 residues. Profiled with immunoSEQ multiplex PCR; TCRdb holds only in-frame clones, not every one. The sample carries 55,000 to 75,000 clones, more than 70% recorded once. The sequence was collected from an adult in good health. V usage is TRBV14 and J usage is TRBJ1-3; a weak D match, TRBD1 (5 bases). The input for sequencing was peripheral blood, taken on day 0 of AZD1222 vaccination. DNA for the CDR3: TGTGCCAGCAGCCCAGGGAACTCGGGAAACACCATATATTTT. The encoded protein is CASSPGNSGNTIYF.